A single sample is the source of the 21 T cell receptor beta chains below, sequenced in a study of a mutant IDH1 vaccine in newly diagnosed glioma. TCRdb's copy holds only in-frame clones and misses some; the assay was immunoSEQ multiplex PCR. The data show 69,000 or so clones, with about 87% seen just once and 1.5% to 2.5% held by the top ten. The time point denotes: week 35, safety follow-up. The study gave 300 ug of mutant IDH1 20-mer peptide per vaccine dose, with topical imiquimod. These receptors have no known antigen. The sample here was PBMCs, taken from a glioma patient whose treatment included an IDH1 peptide vaccine. Receptors originate from a young man with glioma.

This chain uses TRBV27 with TRBJ2-1; D not resolved. The CDR3 consists of 13 residues. The ends were cut back, 8 bases at V and 1 base at J, with 9 bases in the middle. Germline V gene sequence: CDR1 MNHEY, CDR2 SMNVEV (reference sequence). The CDR3 sequence is CASSRISYNEQFF. In DNA form, the CDR3 reads TGTGCCAGCTCGCGTATTTCCTACAATGAGCAGTTCTTC.

This chain connects TRBV5-8 to TRBJ2-2; D ambiguous. Germline CDR1 reads SGHTS; CDR2 reads YDEGEE. Trimming stripped 4 bases from V and 1 base from J, with 2 bases between. CDR3 length: 12 residues. CDR3 region: CASSQNTGELFF. Here the CDR3 DNA reads TGTGCCAGCAGCCAGAACACCGGGGAGCTGTTTTTT.

The chain carries TRBV9 and TRBJ2-3, with D perhaps being TRBD1 or TRBD2 (5 bases each). Germline V gene data show CDR1 as SGDLS and CDR2 as YYNGEE. Trimming removed 4 bases from V and 3 bases from J, with 15 bases in between. This CDR3 is 15 amino acids long. The CDR3 spells CASSRGDSGTDTQYF. The CDR3 bases are TGTGCCAGCAGCAGAGGGGATTCGGGGACAGATACGCAGTATTTT.

V usage is TRBV9 and J usage is TRBJ2-1, with 9 bases fitting TRBD1. Germline values: CDR1 SGDLS, CDR2 YYNGEE. V lost 3 bases and J lost 10; bases outside the gene matches: 11. The CDR3 is 15 residues long. The CDR3 protein is CASSATGGAFGEQFF. The CDR3 DNA reads as TGTGCCAGCAGCGCTACAGGGGGCGCCTTTGGGGAGCAGTTCTTC.

The chain has TRBV7-9 and TRBJ2-7; 9 bases align to TRBD1. CDR1 SEHNR and CDR2 FQNEAQ come from the germline V gene (reference sequence). This CDR3 has 14 amino acids. V was pared by 5 bases and J by 8 bases, with 10 bases of the junction left unmatched. The CDR3 spells CASSRPEDRGKQYF. Written as DNA, the CDR3 is TGTGCCAGCAGCCGCCCTGAGGACAGGGGTAAGCAGTACTTC.

The chain links TRBV4-3 to TRBJ2-1, with TRBD2 matching over 10 bases. The germline CDR1 and CDR2 sequences are LGHNA and YSLEER. The CDR3 is made up of 20 amino acids. The V gene end was trimmed by 1 base and the J gene end by 5 bases; junction bases not matched to a gene: 17. The CDR3 sequence is CASSQGFRGAGGLRDNEQFF. In nucleotides, the CDR3 is TGCGCCAGCAGCCAAGGATTTCGGGGAGCGGGGGGGCTCCGTGACAATGAGCAGTTCTTC.

The rearrangement uses TRBV4-1 and TRBJ1-1; D is undetermined. The CDR3 contains 15 residues. Germline-derived CDR1 and CDR2 are MGHRA and YSYEKL. The ends were cut back, 0 bases at V and 3 bases at J, with 11 bases in the middle. CDR3 protein: CASSQDSRLDTEAFF. The CDR3 nucleotides are TGCGCCAGCAGCCAAGACTCCCGGCTGGACACTGAAGCTTTCTTT.

The CDR3 DNA reads as TGTGCCAGCAGTCCCCTAACTAGGGACAATGAGCAGTTCTTC. This translates into CASSPLTRDNEQFF. The chain couples TRBV27 to TRBJ2-1, with D possibly matching TRBD2 (5 bases). This CDR3 has 14 residues. With 5 bases removed from V and 5 bases from J, the gap between germline ends came to 13 bases. Germline V CDR1 and CDR2: MNHEY, SMNVEV (reference sequence).

V gene TRBV4-3 combines with J gene TRBJ1-2; no clear D. Trimming pared 4 bases from V and 8 bases from J, leaving 14 bases between. CDR3 length: 13 amino acids. Germline CDR1 LGHNA, CDR2 YSLEER. CDR3 nucleotides: TGCGCCAGCAGCCCGGGAACCTCGGGGGGCTACACCTTC. Protein product: CASSPGTSGGYTF.

Regarding this clone: An end of the junction does not agree with germline; a read error may underlie this. The chain links TRBV19 to TRBJ1-2; D is perhaps TRBD1 (6 bases). This CDR3 region has 14 residues. Germline-derived CDR1 and CDR2 are LNHDA and SQIVND (reference sequence). CDR3 coding DNA: TGTGCCAGTAGTTCTCGCGGACAGATCTATGACTACACCTTC. The encoded protein is CASSSRGQIYDYTF.

The CDR3: CASSLRGTVYQPQHF. CDR3 nucleotides: TGTGCCAGCAGTTTAAGGGGGACTGTTTATCAGCCCCAGCATTTT. This chain connects TRBV28 to TRBJ1-5, with D possibly matching TRBD1 (6 bases). Per the germline V gene, CDR1 is MDHEN and CDR2 is SYDVKM. This CDR3 spans 15 amino acids. The V end was cut by 2 bases, the J end by 5 bases, with 13 bases between.

The chain couples TRBV30 to TRBJ1-3, with 11 positions matching TRBD1. This CDR3 region has 13 residues. Germline V gene lookup returns CDR1 GTSNPN and CDR2 SVGIG (reference sequence). J was trimmed by 12 bases and V by 7 bases; bases with no gene match: 11. CDR3 sequence reads: CAYDQGQGVIIYF. In DNA, the CDR3 is TGTGCCTATGACCAGGGACAGGGGGTAATCATATATTTT. The full variable domain, its missing parts supplied by reference TRBV30 and TRBJ1-3, is SQTIHQWPATLVQPVGSPLSLECTVEGTSNPNLYWYRQAAGRGLQLLFYSVGIGQISSEVPQNLSASRPQDRQFILSSKKLLLSDSGFYLCAYDQGQGVIIYFGEGSWLTVV.

The V call is TRBV7-2, the J call TRBJ2-3; 12 positions match TRBD2. Trimming at V came to 7 bases and at J to 4 bases, leaving 6 bases not matched to a gene. CDR3 length: 15 amino acids. Germline CDR1 SGHTA, CDR2 FQGNSA. Written as DNA, the CDR3 is TGTGCCAGCATCCGACTAGCGGGAGTCTCAGATACGCAGTATTTT. Amino acids: CASIRLAGVSDTQYF.

This clone occurred once. The chain is built from TRBV5-6 and TRBJ2-2, with D uncertain. Looked up from germline, CDR1 is SGHDT and CDR2 is YYEEEE. With 4 bases removed from V and 2 bases from J, the gap between germline ends came to 12 bases. The CDR3 length is 15 residues. CDR3 bases: TGTGCCAGCAGCCGGGCAGACGACAACACCGGGGAGCTGTTTTTT. Its protein is CASSRADDNTGELFF.

V and J are TRBV2 and TRBJ2-2; a possible D gene is TRBD2 (5 bases). V lost 4 bases and J lost 11, with 17 bases in between. The CDR3 spans 14 residues. Per germline, CDR1 SNHLY and CDR2 FYNNEI. The CDR3 DNA follows: TGTGCCAGCAGTGTATCAGGAGGTTCAGGAGAGCTGTTTTTT. Translated, it gives CASSVSGGSGELFF.

V gene TRBV7-2 combines with J gene TRBJ1-1; a possible D gene is TRBD1 (5 bases). The germline V and J ends were trimmed by 2 bases and 3 bases, with 10 bases remaining between them. The germline V gene has CDR1 SGHTA and CDR2 FQGNSA. The CDR3 extends over 14 amino acids. The CDR3 spells CASSLSQGDTEAFF. The DNA of the CDR3 is TGTGCCAGCAGCTTAAGTCAGGGCGACACTGAAGCTTTCTTT.

This clone has just a few counts. V is TRBV30 and J is TRBJ1-1; 7 bases align to TRBD1. CDR3 length equals 13 residues. Germline V gene data show CDR1 as GTSNPN and CDR2 as SVGIG (reference sequence). Trimming removed 5 bases from V and 5 bases from J; junction bases left unmatched: 8. This CDR3 reads CAWSPGGETEAFF. The CDR3 DNA is TGTGCCTGGTCCCCAGGGGGGGAAACTGAAGCTTTCTTT.

A word on this clone: Germline is not matched at one junction end, which may reflect a read error. This chain joins TRBV10-3 and TRBJ2-2; 9 bases line up with TRBD1. The CDR3 runs 15 residues. Germline CDR1 reads ENHRY; CDR2 reads SYGVKD. CDR3 in amino acids: CAISLGQGNIGELFF. In nucleotides, the CDR3 is TGTGCCATCAGTCTCGGACAGGGGAACATCGGGGAGCTGTTTTTT.

The chain carries TRBV10-3 and TRBJ2-5; the D gene could be TRBD1 or TRBD2 (5 bases each). V was shortened by 5 bases and J by 1 base, with 8 bases between the two germline ends. The CDR3 has 13 residues. Germline loops: CDR1 ENHRY, CDR2 SYGVKD. The CDR3 DNA follows: TGTGCCATCAGTAAGGGACCCCAAGAGACCCAGTACTTC. Translated, it gives CAISKGPQETQYF.

Only one count was recorded for this clone. The chain uses TRBV28 and TRBJ2-1, with TRBD2 identical over 15 bases. Germline CDR1 reads MDHEN; CDR2 reads SYDVKM. V lost 6 bases and J lost 6; bases outside the gene matches: 15. This CDR3 contains 19 residues. The CDR3 is CASRFGLAGGQGVRNEQFF. The CDR3 DNA follows: TGTGCCAGCAGGTTTGGACTAGCGGGAGGGCAAGGGGTTCGCAATGAGCAGTTCTTC.

The V call is TRBV27, the J call TRBJ2-1; D gene ambiguous. Germline lookup yields CDR1 MNHEY and CDR2 SMNVEV (reference sequence). Trimming left V 8 bases short and J 0 bases short, with 14 bases between. The CDR3 length is 15 residues. The CDR3 sequence: CASQRRSPSYNEQFF. CDR3 sequence (DNA): TGTGCCAGCCAGAGGCGGAGCCCCTCCTACAATGAGCAGTTCTTC.